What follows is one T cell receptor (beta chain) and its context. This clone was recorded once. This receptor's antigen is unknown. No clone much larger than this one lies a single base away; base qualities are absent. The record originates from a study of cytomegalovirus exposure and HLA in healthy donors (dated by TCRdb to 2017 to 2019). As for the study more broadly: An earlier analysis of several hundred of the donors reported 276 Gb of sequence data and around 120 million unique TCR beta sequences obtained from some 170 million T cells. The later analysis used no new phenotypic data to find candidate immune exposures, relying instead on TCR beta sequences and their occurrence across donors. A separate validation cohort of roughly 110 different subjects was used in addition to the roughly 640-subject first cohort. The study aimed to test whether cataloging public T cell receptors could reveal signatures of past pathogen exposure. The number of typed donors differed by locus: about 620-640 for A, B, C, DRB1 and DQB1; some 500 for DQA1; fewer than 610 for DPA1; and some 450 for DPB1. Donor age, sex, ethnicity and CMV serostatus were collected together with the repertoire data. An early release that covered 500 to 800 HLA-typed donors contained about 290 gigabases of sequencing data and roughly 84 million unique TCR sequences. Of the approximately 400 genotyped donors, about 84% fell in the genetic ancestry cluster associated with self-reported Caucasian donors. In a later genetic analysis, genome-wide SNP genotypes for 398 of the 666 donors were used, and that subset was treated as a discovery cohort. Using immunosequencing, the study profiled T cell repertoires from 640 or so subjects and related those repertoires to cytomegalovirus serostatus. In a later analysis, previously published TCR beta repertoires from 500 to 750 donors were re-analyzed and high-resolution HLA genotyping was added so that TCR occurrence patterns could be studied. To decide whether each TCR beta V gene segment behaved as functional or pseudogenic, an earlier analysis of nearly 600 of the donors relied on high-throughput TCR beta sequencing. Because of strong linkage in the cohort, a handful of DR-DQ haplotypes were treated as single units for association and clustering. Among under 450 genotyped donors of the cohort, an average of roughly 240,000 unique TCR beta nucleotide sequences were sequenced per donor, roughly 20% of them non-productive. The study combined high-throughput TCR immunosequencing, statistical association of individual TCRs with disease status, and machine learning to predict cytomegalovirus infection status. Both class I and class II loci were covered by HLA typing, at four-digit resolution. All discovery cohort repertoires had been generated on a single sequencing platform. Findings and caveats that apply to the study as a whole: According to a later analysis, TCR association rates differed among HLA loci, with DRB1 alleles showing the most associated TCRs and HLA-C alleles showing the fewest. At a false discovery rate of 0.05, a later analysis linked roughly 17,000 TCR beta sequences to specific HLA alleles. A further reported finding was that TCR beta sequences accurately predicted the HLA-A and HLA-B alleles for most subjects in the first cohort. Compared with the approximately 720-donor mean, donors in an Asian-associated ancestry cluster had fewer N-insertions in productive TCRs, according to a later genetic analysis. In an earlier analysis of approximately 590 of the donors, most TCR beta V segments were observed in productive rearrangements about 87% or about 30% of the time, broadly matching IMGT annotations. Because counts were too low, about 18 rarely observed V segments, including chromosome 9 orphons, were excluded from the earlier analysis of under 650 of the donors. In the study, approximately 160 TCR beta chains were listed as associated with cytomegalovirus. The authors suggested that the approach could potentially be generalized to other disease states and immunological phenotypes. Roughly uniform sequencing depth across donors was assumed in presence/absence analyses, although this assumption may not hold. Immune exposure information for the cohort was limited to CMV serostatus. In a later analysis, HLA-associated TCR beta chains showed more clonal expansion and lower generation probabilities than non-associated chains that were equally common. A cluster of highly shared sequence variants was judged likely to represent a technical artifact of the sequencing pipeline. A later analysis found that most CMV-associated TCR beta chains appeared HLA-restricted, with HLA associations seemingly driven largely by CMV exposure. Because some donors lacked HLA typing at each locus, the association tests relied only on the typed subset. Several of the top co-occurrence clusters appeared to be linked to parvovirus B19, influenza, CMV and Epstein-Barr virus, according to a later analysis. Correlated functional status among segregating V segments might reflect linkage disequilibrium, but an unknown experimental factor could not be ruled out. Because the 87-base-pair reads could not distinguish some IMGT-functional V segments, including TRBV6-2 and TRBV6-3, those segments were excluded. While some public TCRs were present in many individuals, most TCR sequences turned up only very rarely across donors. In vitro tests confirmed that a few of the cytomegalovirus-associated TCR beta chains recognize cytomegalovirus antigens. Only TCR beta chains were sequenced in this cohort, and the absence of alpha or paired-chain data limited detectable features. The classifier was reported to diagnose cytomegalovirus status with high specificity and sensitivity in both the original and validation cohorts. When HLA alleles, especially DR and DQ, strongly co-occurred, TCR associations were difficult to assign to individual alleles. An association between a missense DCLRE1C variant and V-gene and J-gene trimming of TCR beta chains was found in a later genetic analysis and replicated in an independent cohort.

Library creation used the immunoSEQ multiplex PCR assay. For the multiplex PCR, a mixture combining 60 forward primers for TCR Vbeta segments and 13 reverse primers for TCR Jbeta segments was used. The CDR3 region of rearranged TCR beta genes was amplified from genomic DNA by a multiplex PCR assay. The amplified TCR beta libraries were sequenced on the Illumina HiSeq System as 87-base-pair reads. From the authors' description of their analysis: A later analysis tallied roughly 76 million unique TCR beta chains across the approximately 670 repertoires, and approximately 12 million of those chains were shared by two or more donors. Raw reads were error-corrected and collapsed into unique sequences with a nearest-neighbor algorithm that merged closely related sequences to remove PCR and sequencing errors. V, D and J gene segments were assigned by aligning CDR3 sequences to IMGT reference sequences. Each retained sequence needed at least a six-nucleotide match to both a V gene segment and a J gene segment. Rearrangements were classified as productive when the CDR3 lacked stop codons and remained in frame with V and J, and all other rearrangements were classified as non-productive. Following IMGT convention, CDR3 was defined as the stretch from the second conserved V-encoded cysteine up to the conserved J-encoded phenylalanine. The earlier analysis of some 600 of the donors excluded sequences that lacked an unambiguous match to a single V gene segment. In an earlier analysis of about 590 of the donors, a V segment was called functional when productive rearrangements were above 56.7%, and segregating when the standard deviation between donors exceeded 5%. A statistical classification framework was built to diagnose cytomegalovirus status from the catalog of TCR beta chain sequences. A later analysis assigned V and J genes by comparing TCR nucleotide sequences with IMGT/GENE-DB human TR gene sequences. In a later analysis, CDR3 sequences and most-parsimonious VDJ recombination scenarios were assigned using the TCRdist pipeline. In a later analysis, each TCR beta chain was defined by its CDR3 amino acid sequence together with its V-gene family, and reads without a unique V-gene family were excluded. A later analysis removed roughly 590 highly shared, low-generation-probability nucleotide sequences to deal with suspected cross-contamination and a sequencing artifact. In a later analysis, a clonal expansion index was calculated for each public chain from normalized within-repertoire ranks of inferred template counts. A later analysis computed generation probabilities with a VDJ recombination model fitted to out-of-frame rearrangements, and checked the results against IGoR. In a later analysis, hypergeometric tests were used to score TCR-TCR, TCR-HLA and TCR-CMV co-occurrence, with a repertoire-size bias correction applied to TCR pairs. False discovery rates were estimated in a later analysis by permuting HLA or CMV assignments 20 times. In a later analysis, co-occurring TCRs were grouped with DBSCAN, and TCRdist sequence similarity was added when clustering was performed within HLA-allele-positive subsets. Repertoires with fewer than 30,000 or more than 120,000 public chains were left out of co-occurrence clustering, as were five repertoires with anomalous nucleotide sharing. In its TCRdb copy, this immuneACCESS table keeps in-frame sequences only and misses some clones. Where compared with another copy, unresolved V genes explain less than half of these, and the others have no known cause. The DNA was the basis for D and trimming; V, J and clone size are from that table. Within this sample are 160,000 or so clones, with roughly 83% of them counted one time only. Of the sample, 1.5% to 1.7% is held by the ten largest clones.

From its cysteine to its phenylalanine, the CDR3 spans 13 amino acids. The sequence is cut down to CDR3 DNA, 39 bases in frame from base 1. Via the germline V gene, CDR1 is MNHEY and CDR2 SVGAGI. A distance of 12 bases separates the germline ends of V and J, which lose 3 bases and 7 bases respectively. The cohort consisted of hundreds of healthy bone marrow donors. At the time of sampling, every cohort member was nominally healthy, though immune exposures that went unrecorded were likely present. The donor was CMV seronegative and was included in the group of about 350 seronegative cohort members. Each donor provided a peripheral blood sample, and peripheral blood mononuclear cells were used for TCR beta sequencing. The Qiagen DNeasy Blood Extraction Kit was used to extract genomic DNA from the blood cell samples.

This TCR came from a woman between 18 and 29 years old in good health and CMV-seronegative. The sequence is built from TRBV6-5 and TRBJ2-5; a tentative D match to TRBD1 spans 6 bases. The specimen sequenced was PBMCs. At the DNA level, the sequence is TGTGCCAGCAGTTATTTAGAAGGGGGGACCCAGTACTTC. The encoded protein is CASSYLEGGTQYF.